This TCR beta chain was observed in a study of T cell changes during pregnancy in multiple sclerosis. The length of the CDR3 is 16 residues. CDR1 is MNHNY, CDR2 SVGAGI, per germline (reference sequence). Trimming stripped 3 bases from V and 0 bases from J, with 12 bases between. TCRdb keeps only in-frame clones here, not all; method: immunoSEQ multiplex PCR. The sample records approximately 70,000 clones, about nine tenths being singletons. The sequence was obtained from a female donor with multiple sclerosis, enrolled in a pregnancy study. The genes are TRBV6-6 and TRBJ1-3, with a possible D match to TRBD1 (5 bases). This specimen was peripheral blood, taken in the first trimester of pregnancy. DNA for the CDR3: TGTGCCAGCAGTTATGACAGCACCCTCTCTGGAAACACCATATATTTT. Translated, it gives CASSYDSTLSGNTIYF.